These 18 T cell receptor beta chains were all obtained from the same sample, sequenced in a study of blood T cells in healthy people across ages (dated by TCRdb to about 2015). The library relied on 5' RACE. The listed sequencing device is Illumina HiSeq 2500. A second about 7 to 11 cycle PCR used a sample-barcoded 5' primer and a J-beta primer mix. TCRdb reanalyzed the raw reads on its own, using fastp at Q25 for trimming and MiXCR for clone calling, and kept in-frame beta chains. Every distinct CDR3 protein forms one entry, paired with its most common genes and DNA. The sample data list 1.5 million to 2 million distinct CDR3 sequences, and around half of these were observed just once. The ten largest account for around 2.1% of the sample. The specimen was blood. Receptors were obtained from a woman aged 40 to 50 in good health.

This clonotype was seen repeatedly, ten times or more. The V and J genes are TRBV7-8 and TRBJ2-5; 7 positions agree with TRBD2. This CDR3 comprises 16 residues. V trimming: 1 base; J trimming: 2 bases; junction bases outside the gene matches: 7. From germline, CDR1 is SGHVS and CDR2 FQNEAQ. The CDR3 loop is CASSLDPSGVQETQYF. CDR3 in DNA: TGTGCCAGCAGCTTAGACCCAAGCGGGGTACAAGAGACCCAGTACTTC.

This clonotype was seen once. This chain links TRBV20-1 with TRBJ2-3, with 7 bases matching TRBD2. Trimming cost V 3 bases and J 0 bases; bases outside gene matches: 6. This CDR3 contains 15 residues. Germline CDR1 is DFQATT and CDR2 is SNEGSKA (reference sequence). This chain's CDR3 is CSASGGGHSTDTQYF. The CDR3 DNA reads TGCAGTGCTAGCGGCGGGGGTCACAGCACAGATACGCAGTATTTT.

The chain couples TRBV12-3 or TRBV12-4 to TRBJ2-7; D is unclear. The tail of the sequence fits TRBJ2-5 better, so the J call may be wrong. The CDR3 spans 13 residues. The CDR3 reads CASSLFMGETQYF. The CDR3 DNA follows: TGTGCCAGCAGTTTATTCATGGGGGAGACCCAGTACTTC.

The gene calls are TRBV28 and TRBJ1-5; D is possibly TRBD1 (6 bases). Trimming removed 4 bases from V and 4 bases from J, with 14 bases in between. The CDR3 spans 15 residues. CDR1 is MDHEN, CDR2 SYDVKM, per germline. CDR3 DNA: TGTGCCAGCAGTTGGCCTGACAGGCTAAATCAGCCCCAGCATTTT. Its protein product is CASSWPDRLNQPQHF.

The V and J genes are TRBV6-5 and TRBJ1-2, with no clear D. The V and J ends lost 2 bases and 4 bases respectively, with 17 bases between them. The length of the CDR3 is 16 residues. Germline V CDR1 and CDR2: MNHEY, SVGAGI. CDR3: CASSYASRVFSYGYTF. CDR3 DNA sequence: TGTGCCAGCAGTTACGCGTCTCGGGTTTTTAGCTATGGCTACACCTTC.

The chain is built from TRBV28 and TRBJ1-2, with a tentative D call TRBD1 (5 bases). The CDR3 runs to 13 residues. CDR1 is MDHEN, CDR2 SYDVKM, per germline. Trimming took 4 bases from V and 5 from J, leaving 11 bases between them. As DNA, the CDR3 is TGTGCCAGCAGTTGGGCTGACAGTTATGGCTACACCTTC. Translating it yields CASSWADSYGYTF.

This clonotype occurred a few times. V is TRBV6-5 and J is TRBJ1-2; tentative D call: TRBD1 (5 bases). Germline loops: CDR1 MNHEY, CDR2 SVGAGI. V dropped 7 bases and J dropped 4 bases, with 22 bases sitting between them. The CDR3 extends over 16 amino acids. This CDR3 is CASKMGSGATAYGYTF. DNA of the CDR3: TGTGCCAGCAAAATGGGGTCCGGGGCGACAGCCTATGGCTACACCTTC.

The chain links TRBV28 to TRBJ2-4; D tentatively reads TRBD1 or TRBD2 (6 bases each). The J call may be faulty, since TRBJ2-7 better matches the DNA end. The germline gives CDR1 MDHEN, CDR2 SYDVKM. CDR3 length: 13 residues. CDR3 sequence (DNA): TGTGCCAGCAGTGGGGGGCCGATTAACGAGCAGTACTTC. Its translation: CASSGGPINEQYF.

The genes are TRBV4-1 and TRBJ1-5, with D unresolved. The CDR3 extends over 18 amino acids. The V end was cut by 4 bases, the J end by 2 bases, with 21 bases between. CDR1 is MGHRA and CDR2 is YSYEKL in the germline V gene. In nucleotides, the CDR3 is TGCGCCAGCAGCCTCCAATTGACGGGTGGTAGAGGCAATCAGCCCCAGCATTTT. Amino acids: CASSLQLTGGRGNQPQHF.

With respect to this clonotype: A read error may produce the germline difference seen at one junction end. The rearrangement uses TRBV2 and TRBJ2-3, with 7 positions matching TRBD2. Germline V gene sequence: CDR1 SNHLY, CDR2 FYNNEI. This CDR3 has 15 residues. CDR3 in DNA: TGTGCCGGCAGGTCGGGCGGGGGAGGCACAGATACGCAGTATTTT. It translates to CAGRSGGGGTDTQYF.

In nucleotides, the CDR3 is TGTGCCAGCAGCTGGAGAGGGTACACCGGGGAGCTGTTTTTT. Protein product: CASSWRGYTGELFF. The chain combines TRBV13 with TRBJ2-2, with a tentative D call TRBD2 (5 bases). Germline CDR1 PRHDT, CDR2 FYEKMQ (reference sequence). The CDR3 spans 14 residues. The V gene lost 4 bases and the J gene lost 3 bases, with 9 bases spanning the gap.

The chain links TRBV12-3 or TRBV12-4 to TRBJ1-2; D perhaps matches TRBD1 (5 bases). V gave up 7 bases and J gave up 13 bases, with 25 bases separating them. The CDR3 totals 14 residues. This CDR3 is CASNPTASFREPTF. The CDR3 bases are TGTGCCAGCAATCCGACAGCATCCTTCAGAGAGCCCACCTTC.

The chain recombines TRBV20-1 with TRBJ1-2; maybe TRBD1 (6 bases). Trimming pared 3 bases from V and 8 bases from J, leaving 16 bases between. Germline lookup yields CDR1 DFQATT and CDR2 SNEGSKA (reference sequence). The CDR3 spans 13 residues. The CDR3, as DNA: TGCAGTGCTAGGACCGACAGGATCGGGGGCTACACCTTC. Translated: CSARTDRIGGYTF.

Concerning this clonotype: The junction and the germline gene differ at one end; a read error may be behind it. The chain combines TRBV3-1 with TRBJ2-1; no reliable D call. The DNA matches TRBJ2-7 better at its end, which makes the J call doubtful. This CDR3 is 13 amino acids long. Per the germline V gene, CDR1 is LGHDT and CDR2 is YNNKEL (reference sequence). CDR3 in amino acids: CTSSQGMYNEQYF. The DNA for the CDR3 is TGTACCAGCAGCCAAGGGATGTATAACGAGCAGTACTTC.

V usage is TRBV7-9 and J usage is TRBJ2-5; no firm D call. Per the germline V gene, CDR1 is SEHNR and CDR2 is FQNEAQ (reference sequence). The CDR3 spans 14 residues. Trimming left V 5 bases short and J 2 bases short, with 12 bases between. The CDR3 here is CASSPNGVQETQYF. The CDR3 DNA is TGTGCCAGCAGCCCCAATGGGGTTCAAGAGACCCAGTACTTC. Drawing the rest from reference TRBV7-9 and TRBJ2-5, the complete variable domain is DTGVSQNPRHKITKRGQNVTFRCDPISEHNRLYWYRQTLGQGPEFLTYFQNEAQLEKSRLLSDRFSAERPKGSFSTLEIQRTEQGDSAMYLCASSPNGVQETQYFGPGTRLLVL.

The V call is TRBV5-1, the J call TRBJ1-2, with a possible D match to TRBD1 (6 bases). V lost 3 bases, J lost 2 bases, and 20 bases lay in between. The V gene's germline CDR1 is SGHRS and CDR2 YFSETQ. This CDR3 has 17 residues. As DNA, the CDR3 is TGCGCCAGCAGCTCTGGACAGCTACAGAGACGCAACTATGGCTACACCTTC. Protein product: CASSSGQLQRRNYGYTF.

This rearrangement joins TRBV9 to TRBJ2-5; 9 nucleotides match TRBD2. This CDR3 contains 15 residues. V shed 0 bases and J 5 bases; nucleotides not matched to a gene: 5. The germline CDR1 and CDR2 sequences are SGDLS and YYNGEE. The CDR3 protein is CASSVALAGMETQYF. For the CDR3, the DNA is TGTGCCAGCAGCGTAGCCCTAGCGGGGATGGAGACCCAGTACTTC.

This clonotype was counted once. In DNA, the CDR3 is TGTGCCACCAGCAGAGATCTGGCCGGGGAGCTGTTTTTT. Residues: CATSRDLAGELFF. The V and J genes are TRBV15 and TRBJ2-2; D is unclear. The CDR3 length is 13 residues. Germline assignment: CDR1 LNHNV and CDR2 YYDKDF (reference sequence). V was shortened by 0 bases and J by 6 bases, with 5 bases between the two germline ends.